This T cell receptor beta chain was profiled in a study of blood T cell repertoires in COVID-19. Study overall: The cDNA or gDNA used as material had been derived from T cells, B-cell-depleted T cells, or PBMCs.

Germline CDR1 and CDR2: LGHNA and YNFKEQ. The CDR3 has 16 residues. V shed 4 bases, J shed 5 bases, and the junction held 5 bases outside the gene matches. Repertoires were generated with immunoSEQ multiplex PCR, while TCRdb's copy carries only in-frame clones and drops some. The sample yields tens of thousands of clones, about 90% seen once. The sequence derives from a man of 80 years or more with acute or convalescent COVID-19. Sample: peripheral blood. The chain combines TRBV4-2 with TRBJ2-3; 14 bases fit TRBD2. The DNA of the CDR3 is TGTGCCAGCAGCCGGGGACTAGCGGGGGCGGAAGATACGCAGTATTTT. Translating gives CASSRGLAGAEDTQYF.